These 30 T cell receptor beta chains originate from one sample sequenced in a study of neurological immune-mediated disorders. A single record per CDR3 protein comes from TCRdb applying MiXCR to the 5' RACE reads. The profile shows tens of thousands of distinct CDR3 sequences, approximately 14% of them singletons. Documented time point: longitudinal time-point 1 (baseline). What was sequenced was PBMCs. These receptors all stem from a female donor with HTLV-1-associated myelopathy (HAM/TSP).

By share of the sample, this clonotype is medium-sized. The CDR3 loop is CASSLSVAGSENEQFF. In DNA, the CDR3 is TGTGCCAGCAGCTTAAGTGTCGCGGGGTCCGAGAATGAGCAGTTCTTC. The chain carries TRBV7-2 and TRBJ2-1; tentatively, D is TRBD2 (6 bases). This CDR3 is built from 16 residues. CDR1 and CDR2 from the germline V gene are SGHTA and FQGNSA. V was shortened by 2 bases and J by 7 bases, with 18 bases between the two germline ends.

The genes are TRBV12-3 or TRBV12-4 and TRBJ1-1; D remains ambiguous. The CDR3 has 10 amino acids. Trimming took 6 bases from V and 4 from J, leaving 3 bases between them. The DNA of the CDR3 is TGTGCCAGCAGCTTCACTGAAGCTTTCTTT. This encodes CASSFTEAFF.

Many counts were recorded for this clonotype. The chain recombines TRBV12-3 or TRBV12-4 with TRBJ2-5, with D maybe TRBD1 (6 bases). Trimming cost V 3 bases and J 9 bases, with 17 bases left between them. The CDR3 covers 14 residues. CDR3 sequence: CASSFSGAGWAQYF. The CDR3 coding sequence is TGTGCCAGCAGTTTTTCAGGGGCAGGGTGGGCCCAGTACTTC.

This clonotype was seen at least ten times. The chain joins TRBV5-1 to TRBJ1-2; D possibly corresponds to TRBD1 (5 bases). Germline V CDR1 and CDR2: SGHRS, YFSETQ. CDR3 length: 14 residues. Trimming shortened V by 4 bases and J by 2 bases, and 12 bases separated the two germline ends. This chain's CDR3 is CASSLRTQNYGYTF. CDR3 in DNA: TGCGCCAGCAGCCTCCGGACACAAAACTATGGCTACACCTTC.

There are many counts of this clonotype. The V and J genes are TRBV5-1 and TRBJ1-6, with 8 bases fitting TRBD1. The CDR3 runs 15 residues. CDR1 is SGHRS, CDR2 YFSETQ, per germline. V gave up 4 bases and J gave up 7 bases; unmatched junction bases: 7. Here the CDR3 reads CASSPGTGVNSPLHF. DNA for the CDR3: TGCGCCAGCAGCCCGGGGACAGGCGTAAATTCACCCCTCCACTTT.

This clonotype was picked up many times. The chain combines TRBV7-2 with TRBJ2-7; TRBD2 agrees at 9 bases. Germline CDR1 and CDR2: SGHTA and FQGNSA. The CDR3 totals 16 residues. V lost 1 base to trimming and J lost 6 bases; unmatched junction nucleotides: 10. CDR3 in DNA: TGTGCCAGCAGCTTAGGACGGCTGACTAGCGGAGGCGAGCAGTACTTC. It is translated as CASSLGRLTSGGEQYF.

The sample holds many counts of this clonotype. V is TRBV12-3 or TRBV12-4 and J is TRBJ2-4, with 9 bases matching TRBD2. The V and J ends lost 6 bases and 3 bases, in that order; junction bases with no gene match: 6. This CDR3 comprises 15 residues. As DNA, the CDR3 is TGTGCCAGCAGGCCGGTAGCGGGGGTCAAAAACATTCAGTACTTC. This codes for CASRPVAGVKNIQYF.

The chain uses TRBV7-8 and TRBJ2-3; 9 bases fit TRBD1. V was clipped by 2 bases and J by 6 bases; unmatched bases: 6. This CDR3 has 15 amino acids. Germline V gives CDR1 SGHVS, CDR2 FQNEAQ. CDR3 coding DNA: TGTGCCAGCAGCTTACGGGACAGGGTTGCTGATACGCAGTATTTT. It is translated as CASSLRDRVADTQYF.

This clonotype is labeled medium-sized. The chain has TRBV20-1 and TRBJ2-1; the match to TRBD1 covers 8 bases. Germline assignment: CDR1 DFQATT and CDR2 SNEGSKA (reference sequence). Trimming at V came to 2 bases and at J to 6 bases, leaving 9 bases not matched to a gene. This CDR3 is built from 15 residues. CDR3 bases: TGCAGTGCTAGACCCGCAGGGGGCCTAGGCAATGAGCAGTTCTTC. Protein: CSARPAGGLGNEQFF.

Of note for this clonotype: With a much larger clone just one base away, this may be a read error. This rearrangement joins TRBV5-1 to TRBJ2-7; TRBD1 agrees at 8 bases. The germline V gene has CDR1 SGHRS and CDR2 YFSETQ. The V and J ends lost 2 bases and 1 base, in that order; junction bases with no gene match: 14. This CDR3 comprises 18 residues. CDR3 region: CASSFGQGMAGESYEQYF. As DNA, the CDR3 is TGCGCCAGCAGCTTCGGACAGGGAATGGCCGGGGAGTCCTACGAGCAGTACTTC.

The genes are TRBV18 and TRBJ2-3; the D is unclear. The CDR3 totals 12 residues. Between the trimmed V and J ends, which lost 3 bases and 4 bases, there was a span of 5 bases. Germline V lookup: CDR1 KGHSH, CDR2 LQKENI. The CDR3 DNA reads TGTGCCAGCTCACCGAGTGCAGATACGCAGTATTTT. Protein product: CASSPSADTQYF.

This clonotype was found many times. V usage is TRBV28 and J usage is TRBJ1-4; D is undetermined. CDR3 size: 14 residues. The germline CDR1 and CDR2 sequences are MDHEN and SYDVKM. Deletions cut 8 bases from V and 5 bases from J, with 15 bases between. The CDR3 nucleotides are TGTGCCAGCCGGACCTCGCCCGGAAATGAAAAACTGTTTTTT. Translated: CASRTSPGNEKLFF.

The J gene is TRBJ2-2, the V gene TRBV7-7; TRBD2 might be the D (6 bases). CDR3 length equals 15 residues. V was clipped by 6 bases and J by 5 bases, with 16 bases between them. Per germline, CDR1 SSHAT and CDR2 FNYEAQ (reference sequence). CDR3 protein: CASSPDGGVTGELFF. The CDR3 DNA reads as TGTGCCAGCAGTCCGGACGGGGGAGTGACCGGGGAGCTGTTTTTT.

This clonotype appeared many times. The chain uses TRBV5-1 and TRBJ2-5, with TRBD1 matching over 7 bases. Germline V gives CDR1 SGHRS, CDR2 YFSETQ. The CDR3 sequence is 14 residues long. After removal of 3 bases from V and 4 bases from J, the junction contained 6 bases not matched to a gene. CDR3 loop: CASSYRGSGETQYF. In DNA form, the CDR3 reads TGCGCCAGCAGCTACAGGGGCTCGGGAGAGACCCAGTACTTC.

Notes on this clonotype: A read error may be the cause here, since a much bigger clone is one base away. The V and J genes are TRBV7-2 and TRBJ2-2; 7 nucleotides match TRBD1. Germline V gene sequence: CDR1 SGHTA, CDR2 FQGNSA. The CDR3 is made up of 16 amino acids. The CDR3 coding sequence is TGTGCCATCAGCGTCGAAGGGGGCTCGAACACCGGGGAGCTGTTTTTT. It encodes CAISVEGGSNTGELFF.

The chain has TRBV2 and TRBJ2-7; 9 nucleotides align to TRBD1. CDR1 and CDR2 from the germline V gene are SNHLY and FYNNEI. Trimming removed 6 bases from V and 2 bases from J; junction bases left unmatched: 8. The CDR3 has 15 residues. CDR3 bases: TGTGCCAGCAGATGGGGGACAGGGAGCGCCTACGAGCAGTACTTC. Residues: CASRWGTGSAYEQYF.

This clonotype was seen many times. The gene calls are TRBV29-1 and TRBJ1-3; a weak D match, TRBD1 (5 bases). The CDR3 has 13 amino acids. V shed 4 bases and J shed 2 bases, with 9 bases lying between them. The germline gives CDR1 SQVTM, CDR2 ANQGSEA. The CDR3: CSVARGTGNTIYF. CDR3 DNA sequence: TGCAGCGTTGCCCGGGGGACTGGAAACACCATATATTTT.

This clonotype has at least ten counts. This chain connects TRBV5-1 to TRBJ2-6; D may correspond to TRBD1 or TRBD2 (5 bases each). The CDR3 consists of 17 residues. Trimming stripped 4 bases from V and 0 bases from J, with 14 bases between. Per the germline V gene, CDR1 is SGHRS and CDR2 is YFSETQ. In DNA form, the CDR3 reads TGCGCCAGCAGCGGTGGGACGGGGAGCTCTGGGGCCAACGTCCTGACTTTC. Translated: CASSGGTGSSGANVLTF.

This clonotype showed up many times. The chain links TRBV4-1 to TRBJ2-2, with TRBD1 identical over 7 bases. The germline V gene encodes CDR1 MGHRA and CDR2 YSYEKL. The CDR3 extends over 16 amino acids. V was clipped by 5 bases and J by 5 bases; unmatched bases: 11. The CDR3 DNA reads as TGCGCCAGCAGCAGTCGACAGGGAGTAGAGACCGGGGAGCTGTTTTTT. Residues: CASSSRQGVETGELFF.

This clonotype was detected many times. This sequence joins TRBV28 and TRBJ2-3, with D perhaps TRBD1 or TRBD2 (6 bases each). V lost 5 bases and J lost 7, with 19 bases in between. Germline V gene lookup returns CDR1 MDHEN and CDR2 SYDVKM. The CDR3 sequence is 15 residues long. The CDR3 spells CASSGRTAGGHTQYF. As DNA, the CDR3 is TGTGCCAGCAGTGGACGGACTGCCGGGGGCCATACGCAGTATTTT. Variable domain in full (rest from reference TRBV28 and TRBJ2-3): DVKVTQSSRYLVKRTGEKVFLECVQDMDHENMFWYRQDPGLGLRLIYFSYDVKMKEKGDIPEGYSVSREKKERFSLILESASTNQTSMYLCASSGRTAGGHTQYFGPGTRLTVL.

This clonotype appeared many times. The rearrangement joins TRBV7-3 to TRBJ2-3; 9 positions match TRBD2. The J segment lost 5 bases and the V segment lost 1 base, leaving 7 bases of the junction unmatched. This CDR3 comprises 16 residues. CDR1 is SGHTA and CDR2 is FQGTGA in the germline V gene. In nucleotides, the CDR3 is TGTGCCAGCAGCTTAAACCGCGGGGGGGTGGGAGATACGCAGTATTTT. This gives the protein CASSLNRGGVGDTQYF.

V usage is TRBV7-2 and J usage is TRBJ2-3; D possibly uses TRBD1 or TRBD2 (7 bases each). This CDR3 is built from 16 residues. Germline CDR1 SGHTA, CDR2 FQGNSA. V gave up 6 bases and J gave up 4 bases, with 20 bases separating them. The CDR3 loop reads CASRTLGGQGADTQYF. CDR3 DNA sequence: TGTGCCAGCAGGACCCTGGGGGGGCAGGGGGCAGATACGCAGTATTTT. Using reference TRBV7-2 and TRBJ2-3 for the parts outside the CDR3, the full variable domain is GAGVSQSPSNKVTEKGKDVELRCDPISGHTALYWYRQSLGQGLEFLIYFQGNSAPDKSGLPSDRFSAERTGGSVSTLTIQRTQQEDSAVYLCASRTLGGQGADTQYFGPGTRLTVL.

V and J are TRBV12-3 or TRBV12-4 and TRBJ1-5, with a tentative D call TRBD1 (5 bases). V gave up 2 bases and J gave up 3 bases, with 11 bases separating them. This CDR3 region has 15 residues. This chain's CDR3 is CASSLTGGTNQPQHF. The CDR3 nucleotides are TGTGCCAGCAGTTTAACGGGGGGTACCAATCAGCCCCAGCATTTT.

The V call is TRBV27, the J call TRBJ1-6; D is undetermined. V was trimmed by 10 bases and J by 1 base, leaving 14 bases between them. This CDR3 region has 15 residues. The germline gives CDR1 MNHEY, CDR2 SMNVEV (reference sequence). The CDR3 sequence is CANSLVVSYNSPLHF. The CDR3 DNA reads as TGTGCCAACAGCCTCGTTGTGTCCTATAATTCACCCCTCCACTTT.

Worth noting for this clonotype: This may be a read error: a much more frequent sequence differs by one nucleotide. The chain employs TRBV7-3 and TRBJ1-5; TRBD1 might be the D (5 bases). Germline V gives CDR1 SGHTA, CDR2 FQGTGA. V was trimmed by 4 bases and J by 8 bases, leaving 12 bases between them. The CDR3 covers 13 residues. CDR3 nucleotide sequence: TGTGCCAGCAGCTCAAGCGGGGGTAAGCCCCAGCATTTT. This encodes CASSSSGGKPQHF.

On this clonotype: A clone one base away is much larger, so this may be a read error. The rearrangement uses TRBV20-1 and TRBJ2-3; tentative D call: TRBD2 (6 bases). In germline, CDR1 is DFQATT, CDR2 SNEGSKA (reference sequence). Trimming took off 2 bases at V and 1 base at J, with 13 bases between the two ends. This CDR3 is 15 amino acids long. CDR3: CSARPGWGGTDTQYF. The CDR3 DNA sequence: TGCAGTGCTAGACCCGGGTGGGGGGGCACAGATACGCAGTATTTT.

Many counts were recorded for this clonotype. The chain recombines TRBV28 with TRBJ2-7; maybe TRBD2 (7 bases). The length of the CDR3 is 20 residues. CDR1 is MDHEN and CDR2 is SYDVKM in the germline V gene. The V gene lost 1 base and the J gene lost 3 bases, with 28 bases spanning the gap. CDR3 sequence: CASSLLFSMLKAGAYYEQYF. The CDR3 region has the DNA TGTGCCAGCAGTTTATTATTCAGTATGTTAAAGGCGGGGGCCTACTACGAGCAGTACTTC.

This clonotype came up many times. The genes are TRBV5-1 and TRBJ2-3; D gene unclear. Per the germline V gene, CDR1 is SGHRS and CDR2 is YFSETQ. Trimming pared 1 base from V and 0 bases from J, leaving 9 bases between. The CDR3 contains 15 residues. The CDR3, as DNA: TGCGCCAGCAGCTTGATGGATCGTAGCACAGATACGCAGTATTTT. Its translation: CASSLMDRSTDTQYF.

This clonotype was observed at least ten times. The CDR3 loop reads CSARVLAGRTDTQYF. CDR3 bases: TGCAGTGCTAGAGTTCTAGCGGGGCGCACAGATACGCAGTATTTT. The V call is TRBV20-1, the J call TRBJ2-3, with 9 bases aligning to TRBD2. V lost 1 base to trimming and J lost 1 base; unmatched junction nucleotides: 3. The CDR3 loop spans 15 amino acids. The germline gives CDR1 DFQATT, CDR2 SNEGSKA (reference sequence).

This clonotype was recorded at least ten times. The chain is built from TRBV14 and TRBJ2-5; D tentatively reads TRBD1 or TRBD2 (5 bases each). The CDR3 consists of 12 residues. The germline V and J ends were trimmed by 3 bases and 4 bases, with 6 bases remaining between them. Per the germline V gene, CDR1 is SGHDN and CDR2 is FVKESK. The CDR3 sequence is CASSQGRETQYF. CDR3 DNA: TGTGCCAGCAGCCAGGGACGAGAGACCCAGTACTTC.